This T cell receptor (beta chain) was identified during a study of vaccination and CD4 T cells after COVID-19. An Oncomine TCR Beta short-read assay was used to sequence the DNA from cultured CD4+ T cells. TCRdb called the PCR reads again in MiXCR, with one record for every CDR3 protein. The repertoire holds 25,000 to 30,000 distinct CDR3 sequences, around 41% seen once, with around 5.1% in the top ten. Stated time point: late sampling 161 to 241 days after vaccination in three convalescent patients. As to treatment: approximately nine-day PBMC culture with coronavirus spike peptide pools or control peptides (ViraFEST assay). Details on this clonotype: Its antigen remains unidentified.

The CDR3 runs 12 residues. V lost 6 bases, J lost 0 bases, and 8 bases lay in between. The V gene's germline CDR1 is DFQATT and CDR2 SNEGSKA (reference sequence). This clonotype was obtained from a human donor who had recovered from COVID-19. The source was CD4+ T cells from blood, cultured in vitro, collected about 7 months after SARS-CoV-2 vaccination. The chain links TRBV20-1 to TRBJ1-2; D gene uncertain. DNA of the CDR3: TGCAGTGCCAAGGAAGCTAACTATGGCTACACCTTC. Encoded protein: CSAKEANYGYTF.